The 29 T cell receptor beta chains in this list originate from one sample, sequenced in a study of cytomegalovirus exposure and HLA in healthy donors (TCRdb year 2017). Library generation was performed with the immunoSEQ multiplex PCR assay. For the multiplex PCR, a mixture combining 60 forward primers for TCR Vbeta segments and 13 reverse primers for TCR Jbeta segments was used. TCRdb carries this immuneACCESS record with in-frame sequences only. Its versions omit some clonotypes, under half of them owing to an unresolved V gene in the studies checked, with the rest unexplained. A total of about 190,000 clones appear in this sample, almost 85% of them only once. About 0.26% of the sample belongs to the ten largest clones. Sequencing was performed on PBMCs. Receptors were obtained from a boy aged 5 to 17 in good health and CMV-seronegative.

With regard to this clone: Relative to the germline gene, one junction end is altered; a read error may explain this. As DNA, the CDR3 is TGTGCTAGCAGCTTAGTGGGCAGGGGAGGGCCCGGGGAGCTGTTTTTT. Residues: CASSLVGRGGPGELFF. The chain joins TRBV7-7 to TRBJ2-2, with D maybe TRBD2 (7 bases). Germline V gives CDR1 SSHAT, CDR2 FNYEAQ (reference sequence). The CDR3 loop spans 16 amino acids.

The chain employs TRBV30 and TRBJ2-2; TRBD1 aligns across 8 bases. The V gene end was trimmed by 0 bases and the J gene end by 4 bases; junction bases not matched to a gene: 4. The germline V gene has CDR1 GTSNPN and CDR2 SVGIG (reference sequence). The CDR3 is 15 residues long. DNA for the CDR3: TGTGCCTGGAGTGTACAGGGGGTAGGCACCGGGGAGCTGTTTTTT. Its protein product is CAWSVQGVGTGELFF.

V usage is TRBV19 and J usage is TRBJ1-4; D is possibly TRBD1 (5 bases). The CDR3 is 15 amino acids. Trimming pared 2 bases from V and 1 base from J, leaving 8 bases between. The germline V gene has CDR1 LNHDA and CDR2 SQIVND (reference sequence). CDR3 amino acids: CASSIRGETNEKLFF. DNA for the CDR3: TGTGCCAGTAGTATACGGGGGGAAACTAATGAAAAACTGTTTTTT.

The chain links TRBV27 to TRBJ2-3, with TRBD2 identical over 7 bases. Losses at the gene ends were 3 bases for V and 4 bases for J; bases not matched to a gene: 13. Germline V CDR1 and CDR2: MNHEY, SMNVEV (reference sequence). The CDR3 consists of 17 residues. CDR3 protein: CASSLRLDLRGSDTQYF. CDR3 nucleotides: TGTGCCAGCAGTTTGAGACTTGACTTGCGGGGGTCAGATACGCAGTATTTT.

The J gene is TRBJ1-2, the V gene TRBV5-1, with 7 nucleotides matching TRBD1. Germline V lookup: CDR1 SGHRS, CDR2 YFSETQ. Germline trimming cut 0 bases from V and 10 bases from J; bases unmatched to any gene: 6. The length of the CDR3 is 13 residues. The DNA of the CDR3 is TGCGCCAGCAGCTTGGGACAGGGAGTTTCCTACACCTTC. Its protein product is CASSLGQGVSYTF.

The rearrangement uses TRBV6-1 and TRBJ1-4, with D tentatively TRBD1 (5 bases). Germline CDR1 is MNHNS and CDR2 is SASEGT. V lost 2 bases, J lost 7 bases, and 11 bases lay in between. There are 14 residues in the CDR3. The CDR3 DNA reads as TGTGCCAGCAGTGAACAGGGTGTGGTTGAAAAACTGTTTTTT. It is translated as CASSEQGVVEKLFF.

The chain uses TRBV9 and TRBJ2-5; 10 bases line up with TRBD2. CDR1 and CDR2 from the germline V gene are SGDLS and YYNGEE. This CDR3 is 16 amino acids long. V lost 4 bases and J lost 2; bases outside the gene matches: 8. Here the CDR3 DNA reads TGTGCCAGCAGCACAACCCCAGCGGGGGGGCAAGAGACCCAGTACTTC. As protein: CASSTTPAGGQETQYF. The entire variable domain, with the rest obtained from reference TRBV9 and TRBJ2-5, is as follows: DSGVTQTPKHLITATGQRVTLRCSPRSGDLSVYWYQQSLDQGLQFLIQYYNGEERAKGNILERFSAQQFPDLHSELNLSSLELGDSALYFCASSTTPAGGQETQYFGPGTRLLVL.

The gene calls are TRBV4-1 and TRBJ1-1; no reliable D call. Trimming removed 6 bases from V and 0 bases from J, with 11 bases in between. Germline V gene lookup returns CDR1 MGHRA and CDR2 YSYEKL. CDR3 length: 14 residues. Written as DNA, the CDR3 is TGCGCCAGCAGTCACAGCGGCTTGAACACTGAAGCTTTCTTT. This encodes CASSHSGLNTEAFF.

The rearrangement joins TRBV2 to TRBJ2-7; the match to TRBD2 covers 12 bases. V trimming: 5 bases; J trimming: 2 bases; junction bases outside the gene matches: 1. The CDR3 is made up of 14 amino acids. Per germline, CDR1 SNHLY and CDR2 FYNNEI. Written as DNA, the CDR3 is TGTGCCAGCAGTCTAGCGGGGGGGACCTACGAGCAGTACTTC. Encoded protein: CASSLAGGTYEQYF.

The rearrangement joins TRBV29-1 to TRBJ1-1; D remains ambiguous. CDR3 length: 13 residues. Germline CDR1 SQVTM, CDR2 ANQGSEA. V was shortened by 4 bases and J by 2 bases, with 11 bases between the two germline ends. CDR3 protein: CSVVIRDNTEAFF. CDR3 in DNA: TGCAGCGTTGTGATACGAGATAACACTGAAGCTTTCTTT. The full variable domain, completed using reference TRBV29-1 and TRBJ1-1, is SAVISQKPSRDICQRGTSLTIQCQVDSQVTMMFWYRQQPGQSLTLIATANQGSEATYESGFVIDKFPISRPNLTFSTLTVSNMSPEDSSIYLCSVVIRDNTEAFFGQGTRLTVV.

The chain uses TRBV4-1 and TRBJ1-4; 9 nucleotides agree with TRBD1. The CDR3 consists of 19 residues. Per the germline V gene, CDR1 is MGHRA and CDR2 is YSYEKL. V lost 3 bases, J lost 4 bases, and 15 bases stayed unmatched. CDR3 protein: CASSQPDRGELVDNEKLFF. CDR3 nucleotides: TGCGCCAGCAGCCAGCCTGACAGGGGGGAATTGGTTGATAATGAAAAACTGTTTTTT.

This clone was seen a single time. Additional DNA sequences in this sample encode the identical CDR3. As DNA, the CDR3 is TGTGCCACCAGCATCACTAGCGGGAGCTTGGATGAGCAGTTCTTC. Protein product: CATSITSGSLDEQFF. V usage is TRBV15 and J usage is TRBJ2-1, with 11 bases lining up with TRBD2. The germline gives CDR1 LNHNV, CDR2 YYDKDF (reference sequence). J gave up 8 bases and V 4 bases, and 7 bases lay outside the gene matches. CDR3 length equals 15 residues.

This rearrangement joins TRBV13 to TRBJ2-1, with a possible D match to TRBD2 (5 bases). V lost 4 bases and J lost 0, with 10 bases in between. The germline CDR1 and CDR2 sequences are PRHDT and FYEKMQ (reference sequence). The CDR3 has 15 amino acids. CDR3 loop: CASSSRAYSYNEQFF. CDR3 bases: TGTGCCAGCAGCTCGCGGGCCTACTCCTACAATGAGCAGTTCTTC. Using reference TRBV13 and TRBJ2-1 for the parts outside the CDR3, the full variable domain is AAGVIQSPRHLIKEKRETATLKCYPIPRHDTVYWYQQGPGQDPQFLISFYEKMQSDKGSIPDRFSAQQFSDYHSELNMSSLELGDSALYFCASSSRAYSYNEQFFGPGTRLTVL.

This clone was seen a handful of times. The CDR3 bases are TGTGCCAGCAGCTCGGACGGGAGCGGCGATACGCAGTATTTT. Translation: CASSSDGSGDTQYF. The V and J genes are TRBV7-8 and TRBJ2-3, with TRBD2 as a possible D gene (6 bases). Germline V lookup: CDR1 SGHVS, CDR2 FQNEAQ. The CDR3 is 14 amino acids. Trimming took off 4 bases at V and 6 bases at J, with 14 bases between the two ends.

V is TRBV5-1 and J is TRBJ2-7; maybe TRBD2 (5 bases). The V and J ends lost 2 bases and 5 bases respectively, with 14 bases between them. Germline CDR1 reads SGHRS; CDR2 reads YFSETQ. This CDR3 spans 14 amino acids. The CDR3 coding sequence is TGCGCCAGCAGCTTCAGGCCCGAGGGCCACGAGCAGTACTTC. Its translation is CASSFRPEGHEQYF. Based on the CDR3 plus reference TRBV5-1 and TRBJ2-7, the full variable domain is KAGVTQTPRYLIKTRGQQVTLSCSPISGHRSVSWYQQTPGQGLQFLFEYFSETQRNKGNFPGRFSGRQFSNSRSEMNVSTLELGDSALYLCASSFRPEGHEQYFGPGTRLTVT.

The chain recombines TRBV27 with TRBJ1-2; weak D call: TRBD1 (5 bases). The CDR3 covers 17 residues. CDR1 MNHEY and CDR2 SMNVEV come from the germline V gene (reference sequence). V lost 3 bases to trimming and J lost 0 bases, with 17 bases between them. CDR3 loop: CASSFLSKTETNYGYTF. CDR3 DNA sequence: TGTGCCAGCAGTTTTTTATCCAAGACAGAGACTAACTATGGCTACACCTTC.

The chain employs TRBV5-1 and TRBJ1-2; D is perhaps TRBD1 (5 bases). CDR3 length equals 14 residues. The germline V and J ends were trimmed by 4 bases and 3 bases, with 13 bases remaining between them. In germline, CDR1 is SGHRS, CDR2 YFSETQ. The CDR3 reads CASSSPDSDYGYTF. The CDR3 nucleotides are TGCGCCAGCAGCAGTCCCGACAGCGACTATGGCTACACCTTC.

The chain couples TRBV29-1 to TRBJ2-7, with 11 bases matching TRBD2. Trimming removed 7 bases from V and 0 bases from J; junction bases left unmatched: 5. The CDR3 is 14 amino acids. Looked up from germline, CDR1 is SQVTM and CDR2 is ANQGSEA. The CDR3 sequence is CSAALAGASYEQYF. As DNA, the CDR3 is TGCAGCGCTGCACTAGCGGGGGCCTCCTACGAGCAGTACTTC.

The CDR3 is CASSVQGAAGNTIYF. CDR3 coding DNA: TGTGCCAGCAGCGTACAGGGGGCGGCGGGAAACACCATATATTTT. The chain recombines TRBV7-8 with TRBJ1-3, with 9 nucleotides matching TRBD1. The CDR3 is 15 residues long. V shed 5 bases and J 4 bases; nucleotides not matched to a gene: 6. Germline V gene lookup returns CDR1 SGHVS and CDR2 FQNEAQ.

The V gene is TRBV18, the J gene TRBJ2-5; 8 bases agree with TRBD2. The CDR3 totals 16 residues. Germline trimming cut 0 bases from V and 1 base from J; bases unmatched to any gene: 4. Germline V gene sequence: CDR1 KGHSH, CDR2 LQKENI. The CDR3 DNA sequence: TGTGCCAGCTCACCACCGAGGACTAGCCCCCAAGAGACCCAGTACTTC. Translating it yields CASSPPRTSPQETQYF.

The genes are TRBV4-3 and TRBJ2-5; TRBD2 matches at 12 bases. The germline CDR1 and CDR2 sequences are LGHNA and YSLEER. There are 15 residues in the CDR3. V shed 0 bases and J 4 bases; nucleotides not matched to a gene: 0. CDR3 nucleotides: TGCGCCAGCAGCCAAGAGGGACTAGCGGGAGAGACCCAGTACTTC. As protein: CASSQEGLAGETQYF.

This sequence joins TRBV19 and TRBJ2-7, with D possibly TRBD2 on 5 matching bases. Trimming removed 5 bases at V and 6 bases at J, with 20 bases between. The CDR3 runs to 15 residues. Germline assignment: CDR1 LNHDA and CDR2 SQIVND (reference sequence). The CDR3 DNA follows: TGTGCCAGTAGTCCCTTTGGGGAGAATCCCCGCGAGCAGTACTTC. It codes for CASSPFGENPREQYF.

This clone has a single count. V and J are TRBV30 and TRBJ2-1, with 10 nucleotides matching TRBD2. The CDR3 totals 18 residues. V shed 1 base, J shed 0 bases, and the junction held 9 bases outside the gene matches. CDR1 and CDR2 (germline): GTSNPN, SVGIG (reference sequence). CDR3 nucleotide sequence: TGTGCCTGGAGTGGGGCTAGCGGGAGAAGGACCTCCTACAATGAGCAGTTCTTC. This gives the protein CAWSGASGRRTSYNEQFF.

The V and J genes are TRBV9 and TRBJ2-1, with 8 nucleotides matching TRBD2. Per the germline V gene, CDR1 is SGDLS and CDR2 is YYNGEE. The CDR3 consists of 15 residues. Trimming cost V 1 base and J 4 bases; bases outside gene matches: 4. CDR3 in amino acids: CASSVTGRGYNEQFF. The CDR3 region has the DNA TGTGCCAGCAGCGTAACCGGGAGGGGGTACAATGAGCAGTTCTTC.

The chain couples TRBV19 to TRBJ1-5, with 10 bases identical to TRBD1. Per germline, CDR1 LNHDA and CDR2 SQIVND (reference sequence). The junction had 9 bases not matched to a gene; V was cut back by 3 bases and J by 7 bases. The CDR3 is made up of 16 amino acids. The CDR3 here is CASSIRTDRGSQPQHF. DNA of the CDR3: TGTGCCAGTAGTATCCGGACGGACAGGGGGTCGCAGCCCCAGCATTTT. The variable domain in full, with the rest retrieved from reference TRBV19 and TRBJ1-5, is DGGITQSPKYLFRKEGQNVTLSCEQNLNHDAMYWYRQDPGQGLRLIYYSQIVNDFQKGDIAEGYSVSREKKESFPLTVTSAQKNPTAFYLCASSIRTDRGSQPQHFGDGTRLSIL.

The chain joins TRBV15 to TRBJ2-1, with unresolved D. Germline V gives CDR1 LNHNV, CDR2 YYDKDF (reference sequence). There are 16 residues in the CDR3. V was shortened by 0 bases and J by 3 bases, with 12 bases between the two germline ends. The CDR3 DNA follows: TGTGCCACCAGCAGAGATGAAGCTGCCTACTACAATGAGCAGTTCTTC. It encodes CATSRDEAAYYNEQFF. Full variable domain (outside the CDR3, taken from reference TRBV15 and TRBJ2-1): DAMVIQNPRYQVTQFGKPVTLSCSQTLNHNVMYWYQQKSSQAPKLLFHYYDKDFNNEADTPDNFQSRRPNTSFCFLDIRSPGLGDTAMYLCATSRDEAAYYNEQFFGPGTRLTVL.

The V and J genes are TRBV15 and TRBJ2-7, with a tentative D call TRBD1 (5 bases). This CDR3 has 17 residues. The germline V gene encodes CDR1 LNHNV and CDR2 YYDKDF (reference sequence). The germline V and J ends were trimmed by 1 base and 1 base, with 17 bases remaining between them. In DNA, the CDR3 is TGTGCCACCAGCAGAGTCCGAGACTCCAAGGGGTCCTACGAGCAGTACTTC. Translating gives CATSRVRDSKGSYEQYF.

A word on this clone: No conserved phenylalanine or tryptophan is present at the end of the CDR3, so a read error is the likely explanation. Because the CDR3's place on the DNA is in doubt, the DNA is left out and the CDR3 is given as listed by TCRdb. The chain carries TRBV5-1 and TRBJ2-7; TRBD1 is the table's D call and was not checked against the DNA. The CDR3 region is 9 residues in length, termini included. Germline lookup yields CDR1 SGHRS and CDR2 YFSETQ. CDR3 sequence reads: CASSLGWQA.

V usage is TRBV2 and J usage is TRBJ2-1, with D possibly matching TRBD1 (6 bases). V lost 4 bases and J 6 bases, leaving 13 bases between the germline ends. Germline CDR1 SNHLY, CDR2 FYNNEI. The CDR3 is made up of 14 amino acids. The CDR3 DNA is TGTGCCAGCAGTGTAGCGACAGGCACCAATGAGCAGTTCTTC. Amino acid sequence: CASSVATGTNEQFF.